This T cell receptor beta chain was retrieved from a study of read filtering for tumor transcriptome and immune sequencing. The library was built from roughly 400 ng RNA with molecular barcoded adaptors for alpha/delta and beta/gamma chains. Each CDR3 protein gets one entry after TCRdb re-called the reads with MiXCR. Here the sample spans approximately 150,000 distinct CDR3 sequences, roughly an eighth being singletons. This clonotype appeared many times. Antigen specificity is unknown. Germline V gives CDR1 ENHRY, CDR2 SYGVKD. Germline trimming cut 11 bases from V and 1 base from J; bases unmatched to any gene: 7. This CDR3 spans 15 amino acids. Study-wide points: The CD138-negative fraction was mixed bone marrow immune cells, not pure T cells.

This rearrangement joins TRBV10-3 to TRBJ1-4; TRBD1 agrees at 10 bases. This receptor was identified in a donor older than 35 with multiple myeloma. The specimen was a population of CD138-negative cells sorted from bone marrow. The CDR3 DNA reads TGTGCCGCTAGACAGGGGGCAGAAACTAATGAAAAACTGTTTTTT. This codes for CAARQGAETNEKLFF.